This T cell receptor (beta chain) was obtained from a study of blood T cell repertoires in COVID-19. This clone was counted a single time. Measured with immunoSEQ multiplex PCR; TCRdb has only the in-frame clones, and not every one. The table records some 200,000 clones, about nine tenths of them present only once. The sequenced sample was peripheral blood. The TCR comes from an elderly man with acute or convalescent COVID-19.

This CDR3 reads CASSYSGALRQPQHF. DNA for the CDR3: TGTGCCAGCAGTTACTCAGGGGCCCTCCGTCAGCCCCAGCATTTT. The chain links TRBV6-5 to TRBJ1-5; possible D gene TRBD1, 5 bases. This CDR3 comprises 15 residues. V lost 0 bases, J lost 6 bases, and 12 bases lay in between. Germline V gene lookup returns CDR1 MNHEY and CDR2 SVGAGI.